Following are 5 T cell receptor beta chains from one sample sequenced in a study of T cells after yellow fever vaccination. TCRdb re-derived calls from the 5' RACE reads in MiXCR, one entry per CDR3 protein. The sample holds roughly 320,000 distinct CDR3 sequences, roughly 10% seen once. The sample here was CD4+ T cells sorted from PBMCs, taken 45 days after the yellow fever booster vaccination. The origin of the receptors is a young man who received the YFV17D yellow fever vaccine.

The rearrangement links TRBV4-1 to TRBJ1-2; 11 bases align to TRBD1. The CDR3 runs 15 residues. CDR1 is MGHRA and CDR2 is YSYEKL in the germline V gene. Unmatched junction bases numbered 13, after V lost 8 bases and J lost 8 bases. The CDR3 sequence: CASREGDRGSRGYTF. The CDR3, as DNA: TGCGCCAGCCGTGAGGGGGACAGGGGGTCTCGGGGCTACACCTTC.

The chain recombines TRBV7-3 with TRBJ2-3, with TRBD2 matching 8 bases. Germline values: CDR1 SGHTA, CDR2 FQGTGA. The CDR3 sequence is 15 residues long. Trimming cost V 1 base and J 3 bases; bases outside gene matches: 3. This CDR3 is CASSLIAGTTDTQYF. CDR3 nucleotide sequence: TGTGCCAGCAGCTTAATAGCGGGGACAACAGATACGCAGTATTTT.

This clonotype showed up just a few times. The rearrangement uses TRBV9 and TRBJ1-6; possible D gene TRBD1, 5 bases. With 3 bases removed from V and 8 bases from J, the gap between germline ends came to 12 bases. In germline, CDR1 is SGDLS, CDR2 YYNGEE. The CDR3 spans 14 residues. CDR3 region: CASSGGDGYSPLHF. The CDR3 coding sequence is TGTGCCAGCAGCGGAGGGGATGGGTATTCACCCCTCCACTTT.

The chain combines TRBV2 with TRBJ2-7; the D gene is possibly TRBD1 (5 bases). This CDR3 comprises 13 residues. V lost 4 bases, J lost 6 bases, and 13 bases lay in between. The germline CDR1 and CDR2 sequences are SNHLY and FYNNEI. CDR3 nucleotide sequence: TGTGCCAGCAGTGTATGGACACCCGGCGAGCAGTACGTC. It yields the protein CASSVWTPGEQYV.

This clonotype was seen many times. The chain couples TRBV20-1 to TRBJ2-3; 12 bases are a match to TRBD2. The CDR3 runs to 15 residues. Trimming removed 6 bases from V and 1 base from J; junction bases left unmatched: 5. Germline V gene lookup returns CDR1 DFQATT and CDR2 SNEGSKA (reference sequence). The DNA for the CDR3 is TGCAGTGCACCCGCTAGCGGGGGGGGCACAGATACGCAGTATTTT. Translating it yields CSAPASGGGTDTQYF.